The 6 T cell receptor beta chains below come from one sample, sequenced in a study of T-cell reconstitution after alpha-beta-depleted transplantation in children. Library preparation (for TCRbeta) was performed with unique molecular identifiers. TCRdb reanalysed the PCR reads using MiXCR and keeps one entry per CDR3 protein. The data hold about 980,000 distinct CDR3 sequences, with about 26% observed a single time. The specimen was PBMCs, mostly from graft donor cells, collected 360 days after TCRalphabeta/CD19-depleted stem cell transplant. These receptors were obtained from a boy under three years old who had a stem cell transplant for SCID, so the T cells may come from the graft donor.

This chain links TRBV4-1 with TRBJ2-5, with 7 bases identical to TRBD2. CDR3 length: 14 residues. Germline V gene lookup returns CDR1 MGHRA and CDR2 YSYEKL. V dropped 2 bases and J dropped 3; count of bases not matched to a gene: 3. CDR3 DNA sequence: TGCGCCAGCAGCCAACCCGGACTAGAAGAGACCCAGTACTTC. Its translation is CASSQPGLEETQYF.

This clonotype was counted many times. The rearrangement uses TRBV3-1 and TRBJ1-2; D uncertain. V lost 1 base to trimming and J lost 1 base, with 7 bases between them. The CDR3 runs 14 residues. Germline CDR1 reads LGHDT; CDR2 reads YNNKEL (reference sequence). CDR3 sequence: CASSQGGINYGYTF. The CDR3 bases are TGTGCCAGCAGCCAAGGAGGAATTAACTATGGCTACACCTTC.

The rearrangement uses TRBV30 and TRBJ2-2, with 7 bases fitting TRBD1. V lost 3 bases to trimming and J lost 1 base; unmatched junction nucleotides: 2. CDR3 length equals 14 residues. Germline-derived CDR1 and CDR2 are GTSNPN and SVGIG (reference sequence). The CDR3 is CAWRRTGNTGELFF. CDR3 DNA: TGTGCCTGGAGGCGGACAGGGAACACCGGGGAGCTGTTTTTT.

This clonotype appeared a few times. The chain joins TRBV15 to TRBJ1-2; D not resolved. Deletions cut 9 bases from V and 4 bases from J, with 15 bases between. CDR1 and CDR2 from the germline V gene are LNHNV and YYDKDF (reference sequence). There are 13 residues in the CDR3. The CDR3 nucleotides read TGTGCCACAACTCCCCTCGCTCTCTATGGCTACACCTTC. It specifies CATTPLALYGYTF.

This clonotype has only a few counts. The rearrangement joins TRBV4-3 to TRBJ2-1, with 8 nucleotides matching TRBD2. Germline V gene lookup returns CDR1 LGHNA and CDR2 YSLEER. V trimming: 1 base; J trimming: 1 base; junction bases outside the gene matches: 9. The length of the CDR3 is 18 residues. CDR3 residues: CASSQVPGPSGSYNEQFF. The CDR3 coding sequence is TGCGCCAGCAGCCAAGTACCTGGGCCTAGCGGGTCCTACAATGAGCAGTTCTTC.

The CDR3 DNA reads TGTGCCAGCAGCCCCTCCCGGGGAGGGGGCCGCTACAATGAGCAGTTCTTC. Its protein product is CASSPSRGGGRYNEQFF. J is TRBJ2-1 and V is TRBV9, with D perhaps given as TRBD1 or TRBD2 (7 bases each). V lost 4 bases and J lost 3, with 20 bases in between. From germline, CDR1 is SGDLS and CDR2 YYNGEE. CDR3 size: 17 residues.